This TCR beta chain appears in the sequencing data of a study of T cell clonotyping in hematopoietic cell transplantation. General study points: Higher Inverse Simpson Index values in graft donor and pretransplant recipient predicted broader posttransplant TCR diversity. After transplant, recipient diversity fell while pathologically expanded clonotypes grew through day 180. At the given depth, recipient repertoires were over 95% de novo clonotypes.

As concerns this clone: What it binds is unknown.

Profiled with immunoSEQ multiplex PCR; TCRdb holds only in-frame clones, not every one. Of around 15,000 clones listed, around 60% are singletons. Germline CDR1 is SQVTM and CDR2 is ANQGSEA. V shed 5 bases and J shed 4 bases, with 8 bases lying between them. CDR3 length: 11 residues. Recipients were bled about 28 days pretransplant and at posttransplant days 30, 100, 180. J is TRBJ1-2 and V is TRBV29-1; D gene ambiguous. The sequenced sample was PBMCs, obtained 30 days after allogeneic stem cell transplant. This TCR derives from a male patient in his fifties or sixties who had an allogeneic stem cell transplant from an unrelated donor, so T cells may come from the graft donor. Some clones in this sample may be carry-over from other donors' samples. The CDR3 spells CSVLPSYGYTF. In DNA, the CDR3 is TGCAGCGTTCTCCCCAGCTATGGCTACACCTTC.